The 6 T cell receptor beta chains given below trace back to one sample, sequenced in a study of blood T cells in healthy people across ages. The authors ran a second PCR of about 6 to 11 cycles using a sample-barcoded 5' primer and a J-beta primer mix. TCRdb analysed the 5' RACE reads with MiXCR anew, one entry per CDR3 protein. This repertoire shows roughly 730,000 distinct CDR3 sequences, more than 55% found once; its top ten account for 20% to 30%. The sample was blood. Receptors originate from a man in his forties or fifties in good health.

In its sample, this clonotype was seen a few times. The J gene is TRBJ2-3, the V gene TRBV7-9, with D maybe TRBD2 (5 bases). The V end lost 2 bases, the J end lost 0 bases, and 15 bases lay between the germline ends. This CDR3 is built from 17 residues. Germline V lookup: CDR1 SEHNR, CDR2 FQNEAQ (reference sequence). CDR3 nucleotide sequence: TGTGCCAGCAGCTTAAAGGGAGAACTCTACAGCACAGATACGCAGTATTTT. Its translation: CASSLKGELYSTDTQYF.

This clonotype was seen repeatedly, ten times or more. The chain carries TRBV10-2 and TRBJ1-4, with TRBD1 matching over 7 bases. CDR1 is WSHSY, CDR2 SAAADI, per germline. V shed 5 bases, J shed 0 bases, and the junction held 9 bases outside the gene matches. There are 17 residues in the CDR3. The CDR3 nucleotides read TGCGCCAGCAGTAAAGGGGGCTTGCTCGCAACTAATGAAAAACTGTTTTTT. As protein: CASSKGGLLATNEKLFF.

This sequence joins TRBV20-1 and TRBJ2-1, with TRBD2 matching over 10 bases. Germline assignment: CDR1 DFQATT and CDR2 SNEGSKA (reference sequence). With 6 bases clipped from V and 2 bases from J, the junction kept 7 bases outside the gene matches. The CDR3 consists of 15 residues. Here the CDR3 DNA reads TGCAGTGCCCCTTCTAGCGGGGGACCCTACAATGAGCAGTTCTTC. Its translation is CSAPSSGGPYNEQFF.

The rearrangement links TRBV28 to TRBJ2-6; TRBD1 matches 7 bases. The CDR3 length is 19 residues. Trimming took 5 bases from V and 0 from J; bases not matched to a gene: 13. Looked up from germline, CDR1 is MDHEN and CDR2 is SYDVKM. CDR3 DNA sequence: TGTGCCAGCAGTGGCTTATGGGACAGAGAAATCTCTGGGGCCAACGTCCTGACTTTC. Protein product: CASSGLWDREISGANVLTF.

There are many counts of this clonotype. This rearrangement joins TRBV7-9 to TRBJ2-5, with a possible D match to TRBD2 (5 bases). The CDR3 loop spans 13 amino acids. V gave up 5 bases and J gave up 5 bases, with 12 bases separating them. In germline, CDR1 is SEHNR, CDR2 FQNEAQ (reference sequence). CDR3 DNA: TGTGCCAGCAGCCCACCCTCGGGGGAGACCCAGTACTTC. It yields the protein CASSPPSGETQYF.

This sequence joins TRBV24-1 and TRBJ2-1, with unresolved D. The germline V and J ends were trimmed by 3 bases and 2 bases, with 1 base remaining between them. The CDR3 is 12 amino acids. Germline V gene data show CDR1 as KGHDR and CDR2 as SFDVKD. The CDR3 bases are TGTGCCACCAGTGATCCCTACAATGAGCAGTTCTTC. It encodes CATSDPYNEQFF.